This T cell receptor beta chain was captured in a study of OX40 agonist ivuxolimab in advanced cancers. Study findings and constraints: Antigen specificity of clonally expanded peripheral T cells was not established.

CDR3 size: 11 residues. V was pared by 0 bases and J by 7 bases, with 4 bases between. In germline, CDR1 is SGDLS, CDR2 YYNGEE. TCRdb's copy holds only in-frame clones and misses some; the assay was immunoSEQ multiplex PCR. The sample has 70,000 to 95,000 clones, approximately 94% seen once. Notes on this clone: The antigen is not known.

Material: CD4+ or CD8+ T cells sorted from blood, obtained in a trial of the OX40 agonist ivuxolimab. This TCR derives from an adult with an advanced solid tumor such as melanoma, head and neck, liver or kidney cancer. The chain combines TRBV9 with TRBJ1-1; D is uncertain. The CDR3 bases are TGTGCCAGCAGCGTAGGGATTGAAGCTTTCTTT. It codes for CASSVGIEAFF.